The 30 T cell receptor beta chains presented below share a single source sample, sequenced in a study of monozygotic twins with inflammatory bowel disease. Each CDR3 protein gets one entry in TCRdb, which reprocessed the 5' RACE reads and gives no DNA. The table lists fewer than 400,000 distinct CDR3 sequences. Sequencing used blood. These receptors came from a human donor with ulcerative colitis or Crohn's disease, or a healthy co-twin of an affected twin (not recorded which).

The CDR3: CASSDPGFGIEETQYF. The J gene is TRBJ2-5, the V gene TRBV25-1; TCRdb's assignment of TRBD1 cannot be checked, as there is no DNA. Looked up from germline, CDR1 is MGHDK and CDR2 is SYGVNS. The CDR3 is made up of 16 amino acids.

CDR3 in amino acids: CASSTETSEIQETQYF. The chain carries TRBV12-3 or TRBV12-4 and TRBJ2-5; the D call from TCRdb, TRBD2, cannot be confirmed without DNA. The CDR3 runs 16 residues.

V usage is TRBV7-9 and J usage is TRBJ2-2. This CDR3 region has 15 residues. CDR1 SEHNR and CDR2 FQNEAQ come from the germline V gene (reference sequence). The CDR3 spells CASSLVQADTGELFF.

The rearrangement links TRBV10-3 to TRBJ1-2. Germline assignment: CDR1 ENHRY and CDR2 SYGVKD. The CDR3 runs 15 residues. The CDR3 here is CAISDSDLAVYGYTF.

This sequence joins TRBV9 and TRBJ2-3; TCRdb reports TRBD1, a call that lacks DNA to check it against. The germline V gene has CDR1 SGDLS and CDR2 YYNGEE. The length of the CDR3 is 14 residues. CDR3: CASSVAPGKDTQYF.

The chain couples TRBV5-5 to TRBJ2-7. The CDR3 totals 16 residues. Germline CDR1 and CDR2: SGHKS and YYEKEE (reference sequence). Here the CDR3 reads CASSLWYVGQDYEQYF.

This sequence joins TRBV10-3 and TRBJ2-2. Germline assignment: CDR1 ENHRY and CDR2 SYGVKD. The CDR3 is 13 residues long. CDR3 sequence: CAISSTSPGELFF.

The V and J genes are TRBV5-1 and TRBJ2-3; TCRdb's D call, TRBD2, is unchecked because there is no DNA. Germline CDR1 is SGHRS and CDR2 is YFSETQ. There are 15 residues in the CDR3. CDR3 sequence: CATQYGGSFADTQYF.

This sequence joins TRBV29-1 and TRBJ2-7; the D call from TCRdb, TRBD1, cannot be confirmed without DNA. The CDR3 is made up of 14 amino acids. From germline, CDR1 is SQVTM and CDR2 ANQGSEA. The CDR3 sequence: CSVEEGQGKYEQYF.

V is TRBV27 and J is TRBJ1-5; TCRdb's D gene call, TRBD1, goes unchecked for lack of DNA. Germline CDR1 and CDR2: MNHEY and SMNVEV (reference sequence). The CDR3 runs to 16 residues. CDR3 residues: CASSPSGTGGRQPQHF.

V gene TRBV7-2 combines with J gene TRBJ2-3; the TRBD1 assignment by TCRdb is unverifiable without DNA. This CDR3 has 15 residues. The germline gives CDR1 SGHTA, CDR2 FQGNSA. CDR3 protein: CASSLGGGRTDTQYF. The variable domain in full, with the rest retrieved from reference TRBV7-2 and TRBJ2-3, is GAGVSQSPSNKVTEKGKDVELRCDPISGHTALYWYRQSLGQGLEFLIYFQGNSAPDKSGLPSDRFSAERTGGSVSTLTIQRTQQEDSAVYLCASSLGGGRTDTQYFGPGTRLTVL.

The chain joins TRBV18 to TRBJ1-6. The length of the CDR3 is 13 residues. Germline assignment: CDR1 KGHSH and CDR2 LQKENI. The CDR3: CASSPGSFSPLHF.

The rearrangement joins TRBV14 to TRBJ1-6; TCRdb selects TRBD1, and the lack of DNA leaves this call unchecked. There are 14 residues in the CDR3. CDR1 and CDR2 from the germline V gene are SGHDN and FVKESK. The CDR3 sequence is CASSQETGVSPLHF.

The V gene is TRBV20-1, the J gene TRBJ2-7; TCRdb's D gene call, TRBD1, goes unchecked for lack of DNA. Germline lookup yields CDR1 DFQATT and CDR2 SNEGSKA (reference sequence). CDR3 length: 15 amino acids. CDR3 in amino acids: CSARETGTGLYEQYF.

The genes are TRBV11-1 and TRBJ1-6; TCRdb indicates TRBD1, and absent DNA this call remains unverified. The CDR3 runs 18 residues. The V gene's germline CDR1 is SGHAT and CDR2 FQDESV (reference sequence). This CDR3 reads CASSFKRTGRGENSPLHF. The full variable domain, completed using reference TRBV11-1 and TRBJ1-6, is EAEVAQSPRYKITEKSQAVAFWCDPISGHATLYWYRQILGQGPELLVQFQDESVVDDSQLPKDRFSAERLKGVDSTLKIQPAELGDSAMYLCASSFKRTGRGENSPLHFGNGTRLTVT.

The gene calls are TRBV5-6 and TRBJ1-6; no DNA is available, so the TRBD1 call from TCRdb remains unchecked. Germline CDR1 SGHDT, CDR2 YYEEEE. The CDR3 has 13 residues. CDR3 amino acids: CASSTDRKSPLHF.

The rearrangement uses TRBV20-1 and TRBJ1-1. The length of the CDR3 is 11 residues. Germline V gene lookup returns CDR1 DFQATT and CDR2 SNEGSKA (reference sequence). The CDR3 reads CSSAANTEAFF.

The chain employs TRBV27 and TRBJ2-7; the TCRdb call, TRBD1, lacks DNA for checking. Germline values: CDR1 MNHEY, CDR2 SMNVEV (reference sequence). The CDR3 is 13 amino acids. This CDR3 reads CASSSGTRYEQYF.

The chain is built from TRBV4-3 and TRBJ2-7; TCRdb picks TRBD2, but there is no DNA to check that call. Germline values: CDR1 LGHNA, CDR2 YSLEER. The CDR3 totals 17 residues. This CDR3 is CASSQALGGLAVSEQYF.

J is TRBJ1-2 and V is TRBV6-1; the D call of TRBD1 rests on TCRdb alone, since no DNA is present to check it. Germline V gene sequence: CDR1 MNHNS, CDR2 SASEGT. The CDR3 has 15 amino acids. CDR3 sequence: CASKNPGQGVIGYTF.

The rearrangement uses TRBV11-1 and TRBJ1-1; TCRdb lists TRBD1, though no DNA is available to test this call. Germline CDR1 SGHAT, CDR2 FQDESV (reference sequence). The CDR3 is 18 residues long. The CDR3 sequence: CASRLWTGGLGLNTEAFF.

The gene calls are TRBV7-2 and TRBJ1-2; absent DNA, TCRdb's TRBD1 call cannot be checked. This CDR3 has 16 amino acids. In germline, CDR1 is SGHTA, CDR2 FQGNSA. The CDR3 sequence is CASSLVGQGPRSGYTF.

The gene calls are TRBV10-1 and TRBJ2-3; there is no DNA to check the TCRdb D call of TRBD2. CDR3 length: 16 residues. CDR1 is WNHNN and CDR2 is SYGVQD in the germline V gene (reference sequence). The CDR3 spells CASSESDSGLLNTQYF.

The chain uses TRBV10-3 and TRBJ1-1. The length of the CDR3 is 14 residues. The germline gives CDR1 ENHRY, CDR2 SYGVKD. The CDR3 loop is CAISERGRNTEAFF.

The genes are TRBV6-1 and TRBJ2-3; the D call from TCRdb, TRBD1, cannot be confirmed without DNA. In germline, CDR1 is MNHNS, CDR2 SASEGT. There are 14 residues in the CDR3. CDR3 amino acids: CASRQGISTDTQYF.

This chain links TRBV12-3 or TRBV12-4 with TRBJ1-2. CDR3 length: 14 residues. CDR3 sequence: CASSLVTANYGYTF.

This CDR3 reads CASSVVEGNTIYF. The chain uses TRBV9 and TRBJ1-3. The germline V gene has CDR1 SGDLS and CDR2 YYNGEE. The CDR3 loop spans 13 amino acids.

The rearrangement links TRBV2 to TRBJ2-7. Looked up from germline, CDR1 is SNHLY and CDR2 is FYNNEI. This CDR3 region has 15 residues. The CDR3 loop is CASSEALRVTYEQYF.

This chain uses TRBV5-6 with TRBJ1-4; lacking DNA, the TRBD1 call made by TCRdb goes unchecked. This CDR3 has 17 amino acids. CDR1 and CDR2 (germline): SGHDT, YYEEEE. The chain's CDR3 is CASSPTGGPATNEKLFF.

The chain carries TRBV18 and TRBJ2-3. This CDR3 spans 13 amino acids. In germline, CDR1 is KGHSH, CDR2 LQKENI. The CDR3 loop reads CASSPTGGDTQYF. Complete variable domain (other parts from reference TRBV18 and TRBJ2-3): NAGVMQNPRHLVRRRGQEARLRCSPMKGHSHVYWYRQLPEEGLKFMVYLQKENIIDESGMPKERFSAEFPKEGPSILRIQQVVRGDSAAYFCASSPTGGDTQYFGPGTRLTVL.